One and the same sample provided the 5 T cell receptor beta chains below, sequenced in a study of neoadjuvant anti-PD-1 for oral cavity cancer. The protocol was immunoSEQ multiplex PCR, while the TCRdb copy is restricted to in-frame clones and leaves out a portion. The sample lists roughly 15,000 clones; roughly 65% were seen once. The sample in question was PBMCs, obtained before nivolumab (anti-PD-1) treatment. The receptors were gathered from a person between 40 and 79 years old with oral cavity squamous cell carcinoma.

As DNA, the CDR3 is TGTGCCAGCAGCTTAGCAGGGGGTCAGCCCCAGCATTTT. Encoded protein: CASSLAGGQPQHF. The chain carries TRBV7-8 and TRBJ1-5; TRBD1 is a possible D gene (6 bases). From germline, CDR1 is SGHVS and CDR2 FQNEAQ. V shed 0 bases and J shed 6 bases, with 6 bases lying between them. The CDR3 has 13 amino acids. The whole variable domain, filled in from reference TRBV7-8 and TRBJ1-5, reads GAGVSQSPRYKVAKRGQDVALRCDPISGHVSLFWYQQALGQGPEFLTYFQNEAQLDKSGLPSDRFFAERPEGSVSTLKIQRTQQEDSAVYLCASSLAGGQPQHFGDGTRLSIL.

This clone has a handful of counts. The chain is built from TRBV27 and TRBJ1-2; D not resolved. V was cut by 3 bases and J by 6 bases, with 14 bases left in between. Germline V CDR1 and CDR2: MNHEY, SMNVEV (reference sequence). The CDR3 has 14 amino acids. The CDR3: CASSFGRYYDGYTF. The CDR3 DNA reads as TGTGCCAGCAGTTTCGGGCGCTATTACGATGGCTACACCTTC.

The chain carries TRBV19 and TRBJ1-1, with TRBD1 identical over 7 bases. V dropped 5 bases and J dropped 8; count of bases not matched to a gene: 11. Germline V lookup: CDR1 LNHDA, CDR2 SQIVND (reference sequence). This CDR3 spans 14 amino acids. CDR3 protein: CASSVTGTALEAFF. Here the CDR3 DNA reads TGTGCCAGTAGTGTCACCGGGACAGCATTAGAAGCTTTCTTT.

The chain is built from TRBV27 and TRBJ1-1; no reliable D call. V dropped 5 bases and J dropped 4 bases, with 17 bases sitting between them. The CDR3 totals 15 residues. Germline CDR1 and CDR2: MNHEY and SMNVEV (reference sequence). The CDR3: CASSLRWQETTEAFF. CDR3 sequence (DNA): TGTGCCAGCAGTCTGAGATGGCAGGAGACCACTGAAGCTTTCTTT.

This chain links TRBV9 with TRBJ1-1, with D unclear. CDR3 length equals 13 residues. Looked up from germline, CDR1 is SGDLS and CDR2 is YYNGEE. Trimming took off 0 bases at V and 10 bases at J, with 13 bases between the two ends. In DNA form, the CDR3 reads TGTGCCAGCAGCGTAGGGAGGTTAGAGGGAGCTTTCTTT. Encoded protein: CASSVGRLEGAFF.